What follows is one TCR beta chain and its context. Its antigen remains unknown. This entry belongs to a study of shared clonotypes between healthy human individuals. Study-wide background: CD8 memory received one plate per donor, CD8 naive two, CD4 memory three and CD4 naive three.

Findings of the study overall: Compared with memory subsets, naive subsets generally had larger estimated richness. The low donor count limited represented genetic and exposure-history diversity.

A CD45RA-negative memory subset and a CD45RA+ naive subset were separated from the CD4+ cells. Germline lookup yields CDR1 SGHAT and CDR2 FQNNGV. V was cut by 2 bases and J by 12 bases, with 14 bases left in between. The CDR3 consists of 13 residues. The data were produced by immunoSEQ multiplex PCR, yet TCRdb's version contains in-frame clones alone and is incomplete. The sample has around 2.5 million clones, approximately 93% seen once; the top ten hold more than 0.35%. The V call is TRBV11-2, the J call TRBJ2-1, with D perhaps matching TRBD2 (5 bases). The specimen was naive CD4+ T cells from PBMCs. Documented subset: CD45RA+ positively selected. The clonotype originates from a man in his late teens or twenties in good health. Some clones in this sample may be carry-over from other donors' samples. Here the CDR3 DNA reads TGTGCCAGCAGCTTATTTCGGGGAGAGGGGCAGTTCTTC. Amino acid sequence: CASSLFRGEGQFF.